The present TCR beta chain was sequenced within a study of T cell repertoires in cytomegalovirus infection. Study at large: Indications of both CMV infection and matching HLA type were provided by public TCR beta signatures.

V was pared by 0 bases and J by 7 bases, with 12 bases between. The CDR3 length is 15 residues. Germline CDR1 reads KGHSH; CDR2 reads LQKENI. TCRdb redid the calling of the reads with MiXCR, one entry per CDR3 protein. The table lists about 310,000 distinct CDR3 sequences, 17% of them singletons. This clonotype was counted once. The chain employs TRBV18 and TRBJ2-2, with D possibly being TRBD1 or TRBD2 (6 bases each). Sequencing input: PBMCs. The receptor was isolated from a human donor in good health (CMV status not recorded). Some clones in this sample may be carry-over from other donors' samples. CDR3 nucleotides: TGTGCCAGCTCACCACCGTCAGGGGAGGTCGGGGAGCTGTTTTTT. Residues: CASSPPSGEVGELFF. Complete variable domain (other parts from reference TRBV18 and TRBJ2-2): NAGVMQNPRHLVRRRGQEARLRCSPMKGHSHVYWYRQLPEEGLKFMVYLQKENIIDESGMPKERFSAEFPKEGPSILRIQQVVRGDSAAYFCASSPPSGEVGELFFGEGSRLTVL.